The TCR beta chain under discussion was sequenced for a study of CD8 T cells in ankylosing spondylitis. Broader study findings: A TCR beta motif made of fewer than ten highly homologous variants seemed typical of ankylosing spondylitis blood. With a CD8+ phenotype, disease-linked clones were relatively rare in peripheral blood. Several of the motif variants were reported before in synovial fluid and blood from reactive arthritis. The authors reported significant enrichment of disease-linked clones in matched ankylosing spondylitis synovial fluid.

CDR3 length: 13 amino acids. The ends were cut back, 2 bases at V and 2 bases at J, with 6 bases in the middle. This clonotype was counted between two and nine times. Its cognate antigen is unknown. By quantitative 5'-RACE with molecular barcodes, the TCR beta libraries were made. TCRdb itself ran the 5' RACE reads through MiXCR, one entry per CDR3 protein. The sample consists of a few hundred thousand distinct CDR3 sequences, 17% of them appearing once. The specimen sequenced was blood, either unsorted or a sorted T cell fraction (not recorded which). The chain carries TRBV12-3 or TRBV12-4 and TRBJ1-2; D unclear. The clonotype originates from a male donor with ankylosing spondylitis. This chain's CDR3 is CASSLQTNYGYTF. CDR3 nucleotides: TGTGCCAGCAGTTTACAGACCAACTATGGCTACACCTTC.